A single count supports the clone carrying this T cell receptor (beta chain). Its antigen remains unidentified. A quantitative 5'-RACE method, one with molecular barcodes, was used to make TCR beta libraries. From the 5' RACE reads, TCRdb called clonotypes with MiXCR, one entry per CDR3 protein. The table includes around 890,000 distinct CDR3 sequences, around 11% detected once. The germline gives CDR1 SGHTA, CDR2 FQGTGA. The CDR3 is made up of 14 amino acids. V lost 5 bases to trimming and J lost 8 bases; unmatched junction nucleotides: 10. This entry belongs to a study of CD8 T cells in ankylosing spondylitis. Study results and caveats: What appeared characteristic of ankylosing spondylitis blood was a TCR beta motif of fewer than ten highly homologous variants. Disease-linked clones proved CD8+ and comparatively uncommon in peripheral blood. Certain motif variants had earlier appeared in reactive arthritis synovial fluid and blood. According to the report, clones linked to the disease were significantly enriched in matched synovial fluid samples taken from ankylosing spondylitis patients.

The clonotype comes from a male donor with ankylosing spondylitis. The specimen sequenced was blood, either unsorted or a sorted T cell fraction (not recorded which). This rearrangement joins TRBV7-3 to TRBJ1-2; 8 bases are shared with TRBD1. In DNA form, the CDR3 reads TGTGCCAGCAGCACCCCGGACAGGGCAGGAGGCTACACCTTC. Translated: CASSTPDRAGGYTF.